A single sample is the source of the 25 T cell receptor beta chains below, sequenced in a study of blood T cell repertoires in COVID-19. Method: immunoSEQ multiplex PCR; TCRdb's copy keeps in-frame clones and lacks some. In the table there are about 93,000 clones, just under 80% of which are singletons. The sample taken for sequencing was peripheral blood. Receptor source: a human donor in a cohort sampled during active COVID-19.

The chain has TRBV18 and TRBJ2-5; 10 bases match TRBD1. The CDR3 has 15 amino acids. Trimming at V came to 6 bases and at J to 2 bases, leaving 6 bases not matched to a gene. CDR1 KGHSH and CDR2 LQKENI come from the germline V gene. The CDR3 DNA reads as TGTGCCAGCTCCCGGACAGGGGGTAGACAAGAGACCCAGTACTTC. The encoded protein is CASSRTGGRQETQYF.

This chain joins TRBV28 and TRBJ2-4; TRBD2 matches 8 bases. CDR1 is MDHEN, CDR2 SYDVKM, per germline. With V trimmed by 6 bases and J by 10 bases, 11 bases remained unmatched. The CDR3 has 14 residues. The CDR3 DNA reads TGTGCCAGCAGCCCCGCCCGGGGGGGTTATATTCAGTACTTC. It specifies CASSPARGGYIQYF.

The chain uses TRBV4-2 and TRBJ2-5, with TRBD2 matching 10 bases. The CDR3 length is 17 residues. In germline, CDR1 is LGHNA, CDR2 YNFKEQ. The V segment lost 1 base and the J segment 2 bases; nucleotides outside the gene matches: 7. As DNA, the CDR3 is TGTGCCAGCAGCCAAGGGGTGACTAGCGGGTATCAAGAGACCCAGTACTTC. As protein: CASSQGVTSGYQETQYF.

This sequence joins TRBV28 and TRBJ1-5; 8 bases match TRBD1. The germline CDR1 and CDR2 sequences are MDHEN and SYDVKM. V lost 3 bases and J lost 4; bases outside the gene matches: 5. This CDR3 spans 15 amino acids. CDR3 region: CASSLRQGSNQPQHF. The CDR3 DNA reads TGTGCCAGCAGTTTGAGACAGGGGTCGAATCAGCCCCAGCATTTT. The whole variable domain, remainder taken from reference TRBV28 and TRBJ1-5, is DVKVTQSSRYLVKRTGEKVFLECVQDMDHENMFWYRQDPGLGLRLIYFSYDVKMKEKGDIPEGYSVSREKKERFSLILESASTNQTSMYLCASSLRQGSNQPQHFGDGTRLSIL.

This clone was picked up a small number of times. The genes are TRBV4-1 and TRBJ2-7; a weak D match, TRBD2 (5 bases). CDR1 is MGHRA and CDR2 is YSYEKL in the germline V gene. Trimming took 2 bases from V and 0 from J, leaving 11 bases between them. This CDR3 is 15 amino acids long. Written as DNA, the CDR3 is TGCGCCAGCAGCCAACAACCCCGGGGCTCCTACGAGCAGTACTTC. Translated: CASSQQPRGSYEQYF.

This clone showed up just a few times. V and J are TRBV10-1 and TRBJ2-1; 9 positions agree with TRBD1. CDR1 and CDR2 (germline): WNHNN, SYGVQD (reference sequence). V shed 5 bases and J 5 bases; nucleotides not matched to a gene: 10. The CDR3 consists of 16 residues. CDR3 nucleotides: TGCGCCAGCAGTCCAACCCCGGGACAGGGACACAATGAGCAGTTCTTC. Amino acids: CASSPTPGQGHNEQFF.

V usage is TRBV7-8 and J usage is TRBJ1-5; D not certain. The CDR3 has 13 amino acids. From germline, CDR1 is SGHVS and CDR2 FQNEAQ. Trimming took 2 bases from V and 5 from J, leaving 7 bases between them. CDR3 protein: CASSLREYQPQHF. The CDR3 DNA reads TGTGCCAGCAGCTTAAGGGAGTATCAGCCCCAGCATTTT.

The genes are TRBV20-1 and TRBJ2-2; D is uncertain. The CDR3 totals 11 residues. CDR1 is DFQATT and CDR2 is SNEGSKA in the germline V gene (reference sequence). V lost 0 bases to trimming and J lost 9 bases, with 5 bases between them. The CDR3 DNA is TGCAGTGCTAGAGATGAGTGGGAGCTGTTTTTT. This sequence encodes CSARDEWELFF.

The genes are TRBV12-3 or TRBV12-4 and TRBJ2-7, with no clear D. The CDR3 covers 12 residues. Trimming took off 5 bases at V and 3 bases at J, with 8 bases between the two ends. The CDR3 spells CASSQNNYEQYF. CDR3 sequence (DNA): TGTGCCAGCAGTCAAAACAACTACGAGCAGTACTTC.

This chain connects TRBV10-2 to TRBJ2-3, with D maybe TRBD2 (6 bases). The CDR3 is 16 residues long. The V gene's germline CDR1 is WSHSY and CDR2 SAAADI. Trimming cost V 4 bases and J 5 bases, with 19 bases left between them. In DNA form, the CDR3 reads TGCGCCAGCAGTGTAAGTCTAGCGCCTACAGGAGATACGCAGTATTTT. It translates to CASSVSLAPTGDTQYF.

The chain has TRBV6-6 and TRBJ1-2; the D is unclear. The ends were cut back, 7 bases at V and 1 base at J, with 10 bases in the middle. CDR1 is MNHNY and CDR2 is SVGAGI in the germline V gene (reference sequence). This CDR3 has 13 amino acids. CDR3 nucleotides: TGTGCCAGCATCCCATCGGGTAACTATGGCTACACCTTC. It specifies CASIPSGNYGYTF.

J is TRBJ1-2 and V is TRBV28; 7 bases map to TRBD1. The J segment lost 3 bases and the V segment lost 7 bases, leaving 5 bases of the junction unmatched. The CDR3 has 13 amino acids. Germline V CDR1 and CDR2: MDHEN, SYDVKM. DNA for the CDR3: TGTGCCAGCACCGGGACAGAATACTATGGCTACACCTTC. This encodes CASTGTEYYGYTF.

The chain carries TRBV28 and TRBJ2-7, with D possibly being TRBD2 (6 bases). The length of the CDR3 is 16 residues. Germline CDR1 MDHEN, CDR2 SYDVKM. The V gene lost 4 bases and the J gene lost 1 base, with 17 bases spanning the gap. The CDR3 coding sequence is TGTGCCAGCAGTTCGGCGACCGTAGCGGTTTCCTACGAGCAGTACTTC. It is translated as CASSSATVAVSYEQYF.

The V call is TRBV7-2, the J call TRBJ1-2; the D gene is possibly TRBD1 (6 bases). This CDR3 spans 13 amino acids. With 6 bases removed from V and 5 bases from J, the gap between germline ends came to 13 bases. The germline V gene encodes CDR1 SGHTA and CDR2 FQGNSA. The CDR3 is CASRLPGTYGYTF. The CDR3 bases are TGTGCCAGCAGATTACCCGGGACATATGGCTACACCTTC.

The chain joins TRBV5-8 to TRBJ2-1; D is perhaps TRBD1 (6 bases). Germline V lookup: CDR1 SGHTS, CDR2 YDEGEE. V shed 2 bases and J shed 12 bases, with 15 bases lying between them. CDR3 length: 13 amino acids. CDR3 sequence: CASSFNRVAAQFF. The DNA of the CDR3 is TGTGCCAGCAGCTTTAACAGGGTTGCAGCGCAGTTCTTC.

CDR3 in DNA: TGTGCCAGCAGCGTGACAGTTTTCACTGAAGCTTTCTTT. Translating it yields CASSVTVFTEAFF. This sequence joins TRBV7-8 and TRBJ1-1; tentative D call: TRBD1 (5 bases). The CDR3 is 13 residues long. Between the trimmed V and J ends, which lost 5 bases and 4 bases, there was a span of 11 bases. Germline V CDR1 and CDR2: SGHVS, FQNEAQ.

About this clone itself: The junction shows a germline mismatch at one end, possibly a read error. The chain carries TRBV14 and TRBJ2-1, with 9 positions matching TRBD2. The germline gives CDR1 SGHDN, CDR2 FVKESK. The CDR3 spans 13 residues. The DNA of the CDR3 is TGTGCCAGCAGCCAAGATCGAGGGACTAGCAGGGTCTTC. The encoded protein is CASSQDRGTSRVF.

The chain couples TRBV4-2 to TRBJ2-5; 7 positions agree with TRBD2. The trim removed 0 bases at V and 9 bases at J, leaving 19 bases unmatched. CDR3 length equals 18 residues. Germline lookup yields CDR1 LGHNA and CDR2 YNFKEQ. The CDR3 sequence: CASSQDELAFSSRGAQYF. As DNA, the CDR3 is TGTGCCAGCAGCCAAGACGAACTAGCGTTCTCCTCCCGAGGGGCCCAGTACTTC.

The chain recombines TRBV5-8 with TRBJ1-1; perhaps TRBD1 as D (6 bases). The CDR3 is 16 residues long. The V gene's germline CDR1 is SGHTS and CDR2 YDEGEE. Trimming removed 4 bases from V and 4 bases from J, with 20 bases in between. The CDR3 bases are TGTGCCAGCAGCCCTGCCCTGGGGGCGAAAGTCACTGAAGCTTTCTTT. Protein sequence: CASSPALGAKVTEAFF.

The count of this clone is one. For the CDR3, the DNA is TGCGCCAGCAGCCTCCGGGCCACGGCGGGGAATAATTCACCCCTCCACTTT. Its translation is CASSLRATAGNNSPLHF. The chain is built from TRBV4-1 and TRBJ1-6; D is ambiguous. Germline CDR1 and CDR2: MGHRA and YSYEKL. The CDR3 is 17 residues long. The V end was cut by 4 bases, the J end by 5 bases, with 18 bases between.

The DNA of the CDR3 is TGTGCCATCAGTGGGGGGCTGAGCTCCGTGACTGAAGCTTTCTTT. Protein sequence: CAISGGLSSVTEAFF. The chain carries TRBV10-3 and TRBJ1-1, with D perhaps matching TRBD1 (6 bases). Trimming pared 4 bases from V and 5 bases from J, leaving 17 bases between. CDR1 and CDR2 from the germline V gene are ENHRY and SYGVKD. The CDR3 sequence is 15 residues long.

This clone was detected only once. The chain carries TRBV3-1 (or the pseudogene TRBV3-2) and TRBJ2-2; 9 bases map to TRBD2. The V gene's germline CDR1 is LGHDT and CDR2 YNNKEL (reference sequence). The CDR3 length is 17 residues. Unmatched junction bases numbered 4, after V lost 0 bases and J lost 2 bases. CDR3 sequence: CASSQDPLAGNTGELFF. CDR3 sequence (DNA): TGTGCCAGCAGCCAAGATCCCCTAGCGGGAAACACCGGGGAGCTGTTTTTT.

This rearrangement joins TRBV6-1 to TRBJ1-6, with TRBD1 as a possible D gene (5 bases). The V and J ends lost 1 base and 7 bases respectively, with 17 bases between them. This CDR3 is built from 17 residues. In germline, CDR1 is MNHNS, CDR2 SASEGT. The CDR3 protein is CASSEGTTGVRNSPLHF. In DNA, the CDR3 is TGTGCCAGCAGTGAAGGGACCACAGGAGTCAGGAATTCACCCCTCCACTTT.

The genes are TRBV29-1 and TRBJ1-2; a possible D gene is TRBD1 (5 bases). Germline values: CDR1 SQVTM, CDR2 ANQGSEA. CDR3 length equals 12 residues. V was cut by 2 bases and J by 4 bases, with 8 bases left in between. In nucleotides, the CDR3 is TGCAGCGTTGAACGGGGGTCCTATGGCTACACCTTC. Its translation: CSVERGSYGYTF.

This chain uses TRBV5-5 with TRBJ2-1, with 7 nucleotides matching TRBD2. The V segment lost 6 bases and the J segment 0 bases; nucleotides outside the gene matches: 21. The CDR3 length is 20 residues. Germline-derived CDR1 and CDR2 are SGHKS and YYEKEE (reference sequence). Here the CDR3 DNA reads TGTGCCAGCAACGCGGATAGCCGGGAGGAGCACCAAAGCTCCTACAATGAGCAGTTCTTC. This sequence encodes CASNADSREEHQSSYNEQFF.